This T cell receptor (beta chain) came from a study of glioma-infiltrating T cells. Using RNA template, CDR3s of TCR alpha and beta were amplified with iRepertoire arm-PCR. One-step reverse transcription and amplification started from approximately 100-400 ng of tissue mRNA or PBMC total RNA. In TCRdb, the multiplex PCR reads were re-called with MiXCR into one record per CDR3 protein. The profile shows approximately 100,000 distinct CDR3 sequences, under 30% of them singletons. At least ten counts were recorded for this clonotype. Its antigen is currently unknown. Study observations and caveats: Gliomas, especially low-grade, showed above-expected tissue-blood divergence; non-neoplastic patients showed below. Tissue and blood shared very few CDR3 sequences.

Trimming stripped 10 bases from V and 3 bases from J, with 12 bases between. The V gene's germline CDR1 is ENHRY and CDR2 SYGVKD. The CDR3 is 12 residues long. The sequencing sample was made of glioma tissue, nonneoplastic brain tissue, or PBMCs (not recorded which). This receptor was identified in a human donor with low-grade glioma or glioblastoma, undergoing nonglioma brain surgery, or in good health (not recorded which). The chain recombines TRBV10-3 with TRBJ1-1; TRBD1 might be the D (6 bases). CDR3 in amino acids: CASRTDYTEAFF. In nucleotides, the CDR3 is TGTGCCAGCCGGACAGACTACACTGAAGCTTTCTTT.